These 7 T cell receptor beta chains were all obtained from the same sample, sequenced in a study of response to subunit inactivated influenza vaccine. MiXCR, run by TCRdb on the RT-PCR reads, gives a single entry per CDR3 protein. Of around 710,000 distinct CDR3 sequences listed, about 14% were seen once; the top ten hold around 6.5%. The starting material was PBMCs from blood, obtained roughly 15 days before vaccination. The receptors were gathered from a man over 45 who received an inactivated influenza vaccine.

The table lists this clonotype with a few counts. This chain joins TRBV4-2 and TRBJ2-7; no clear D. V lost 0 bases and J lost 4, with 13 bases in between. The CDR3 length is 15 residues. CDR1 and CDR2 from the germline V gene are LGHNA and YNFKEQ. As DNA, the CDR3 is TGTGCCAGCAGCCAAGAGGCAAATCCCCTTTACGAGCAGTACTTC. This sequence encodes CASSQEANPLYEQYF.

Ten or more counts support this clonotype. The gene calls are TRBV14 and TRBJ2-7; a weak D match, TRBD1 (8 bases). CDR1 is SGHDN, CDR2 FVKESK, per germline. The CDR3 is made up of 15 amino acids. The V and J ends lost 2 bases and 1 base respectively, with 12 bases between them. CDR3 region: CASSQNRGGSYEQYF. In nucleotides, the CDR3 is TGTGCCAGCAGCCAAAACAGGGGGGGGTCCTACGAGCAGTACTTC.

This rearrangement joins TRBV10-3 to TRBJ2-5; 8 nucleotides line up with TRBD1. Trimming took 6 bases from V and 4 from J; bases not matched to a gene: 7. The CDR3 covers 14 residues. Per germline, CDR1 ENHRY and CDR2 SYGVKD. CDR3 sequence reads: CAISFGQGGETQYF. The CDR3 DNA follows: TGTGCCATCAGCTTTGGACAGGGAGGAGAGACCCAGTACTTC.

This clonotype occurred a few times. V usage is TRBV18 and J usage is TRBJ1-1; TRBD1 is a possible D gene (5 bases). CDR3 length: 17 residues. With 1 base removed from V and 2 bases from J, the gap between germline ends came to 17 bases. Germline V lookup: CDR1 KGHSH, CDR2 LQKENI. Written as DNA, the CDR3 is TGTGCCAGCTCACCACTGATTTTCCAGGGAGGAAACACTGAAGCTTTCTTT. Its protein is CASSPLIFQGGNTEAFF.

The CDR3 DNA follows: TGTGCCAGCAGTTCATTAGCGGGAGGGCGGGGCGAGCAGTACTTC. Translation: CASSSLAGGRGEQYF. V gene TRBV12-3 or TRBV12-4 combines with J gene TRBJ2-7, with 11 positions matching TRBD2. V shed 4 bases and J 6 bases; nucleotides not matched to a gene: 8. This CDR3 spans 15 amino acids.

The V gene is TRBV7-9, the J gene TRBJ1-1; D unresolved. There are 13 residues in the CDR3. CDR1 and CDR2 (germline): SEHNR, FQNEAQ (reference sequence). V dropped 3 bases and J dropped 4 bases, with 9 bases sitting between them. CDR3 DNA: TGTGCCAGCAGCTTGGAACAGACCACTGAAGCTTTCTTT. Translation gives CASSLEQTTEAFF.

The rearrangement links TRBV7-2 to TRBJ2-1, with D possibly being TRBD2 (6 bases). The V end was cut by 4 bases, the J end by 10 bases, with 11 bases between. The V gene's germline CDR1 is SGHTA and CDR2 FQGNSA. CDR3 length: 12 amino acids. The CDR3 spells CASSWWGGEQFF. The CDR3 DNA follows: TGTGCCAGCAGCTGGTGGGGAGGCGAGCAGTTCTTC.